The present TCR beta chain was sequenced within a study of T cells in localized non-small cell lung cancer. Sequencing was performed with immunoSEQ multiplex PCR; in TCRdb, only in-frame clones are kept and a portion is missing. The profile shows around 2,600 clones, approximately 22% of them singletons. With V trimmed by 4 bases and J by 4 bases, 6 bases remained unmatched. The CDR3 is 14 residues long. Germline V gene data show CDR1 as MNHGY and CDR2 as SAAAGT. The clonotype was recovered from a woman aged 40-75 years with stage I lung adenocarcinoma. Sequencing was performed on lung tumor tissue, taken before any cancer treatment. The chain has TRBV6-8 and TRBJ1-2; 7 bases align to TRBD1. The CDR3 is CASSFDRVGYGYTF. The CDR3 DNA reads as TGTGCCAGCAGTTTCGACAGGGTTGGCTATGGCTACACCTTC.